Following are 28 T cell receptor beta chains from one sample sequenced in a study of T cells in Graves' hyperthyroidism and ophthalmopathy. RNA transcripts provided the source from which TCR beta CDR3 regions were amplified. Carried out on the TCR CDR3, a first-round RT-PCR used the HTBI primer set. MiXCR, run by TCRdb on the multiplex PCR reads, gives a single entry per CDR3 protein. The sample has some 300,000 distinct CDR3 sequences; around a sixth are singletons. Sequenced input: blood. The receptors were sampled from a man aged 25-45 years with Graves' hyperthyroidism.

This clonotype was counted ten times or more. The gene calls are TRBV12-3 or TRBV12-4 and TRBJ2-7, with 11 positions matching TRBD2. This CDR3 region has 14 residues. Trimming at V came to 6 bases and at J to 3 bases, leaving 4 bases not matched to a gene. CDR3 loop: CASSVAGGNYEQYF. Here the CDR3 DNA reads TGTGCCAGCAGCGTAGCGGGAGGGAACTACGAGCAGTACTTC.

As for this clonotype: A much larger clone lies a single base off, so this may be a read error. The J gene is TRBJ1-1, the V gene TRBV3-1, with D possibly matching TRBD1 (6 bases). The CDR3 has 15 amino acids. Germline V gene data show CDR1 as LGHDT and CDR2 as YNNKEL (reference sequence). This CDR3 reads CTSSPDAPTGLEAFF. The CDR3 DNA reads as TGTACCAGCAGCCCCGACGCCCCAACAGGGCTGGAAGCTTTCTTT.

This clonotype was seen repeatedly, ten times or more. V and J are TRBV7-9 and TRBJ2-3; the D is unclear. Germline CDR1 and CDR2: SEHNR and FQNEAQ (reference sequence). The CDR3 spans 15 residues. Trimming left V 3 bases short and J 0 bases short, with 10 bases between. The CDR3, as DNA: TGTGCCAGCAGCTTCAGCCCCACCAGCACAGATACGCAGTATTTT. This encodes CASSFSPTSTDTQYF.

Note on this clonotype: One junction end disagrees with the germline gene, perhaps due to a read error. This chain connects TRBV7-2 to TRBJ2-5; D ambiguous. Germline CDR1 reads SGHTA; CDR2 reads FQGNSA. This CDR3 region has 15 residues. The CDR3 DNA follows: TGCGCCAGCAGCCAAGATCAAACAGCCCAAGAGACCCAGTACTTC. It encodes CASSQDQTAQETQYF.

This clonotype was recorded many times. The CDR3 here is CATSEYTGAGYGYTF. CDR3 nucleotides: TGTGCCACCAGTGAGTACACAGGGGCTGGCTATGGCTACACCTTC. The chain couples TRBV24-1 to TRBJ1-2; 7 positions match TRBD1. Germline CDR1 reads KGHDR; CDR2 reads SFDVKD. The CDR3 runs to 15 residues. J lost 4 bases, V lost 4 bases, and 8 bases had no gene match.

In this sample, this clonotype turned up many times. The chain carries TRBV20-1 and TRBJ2-3; 7 nucleotides match TRBD2. V trimming: 6 bases; J trimming: 3 bases; junction bases outside the gene matches: 6. Germline V lookup: CDR1 DFQATT, CDR2 SNEGSKA (reference sequence). The CDR3 loop spans 13 amino acids. CDR3 sequence reads: CSARGSGTDTQYF. CDR3 nucleotides: TGCAGTGCCCGGGGTAGCGGGACAGATACGCAGTATTTT.

There are many counts of this clonotype. The chain links TRBV18 to TRBJ2-1, with 10 positions matching TRBD2. Germline values: CDR1 KGHSH, CDR2 LQKENI. The CDR3 sequence is 15 residues long. Trimming at V came to 6 bases and at J to 7 bases, leaving 9 bases not matched to a gene. DNA of the CDR3: TGTGCCAGCTCCGGCGAGAGCGGGAGGGTTAATGAGCAGTTCTTC. This sequence encodes CASSGESGRVNEQFF.

There are many counts of this clonotype. This chain's CDR3 is CSASLGDFFGETQYF. Here the CDR3 DNA reads TGCAGTGCTAGCTTAGGGGACTTTTTTGGGGAGACCCAGTACTTC. The rearrangement links TRBV20-1 to TRBJ2-5; D is perhaps TRBD2 (6 bases). V was clipped by 3 bases and J by 5 bases, with 19 bases between them. The germline gives CDR1 DFQATT, CDR2 SNEGSKA (reference sequence). CDR3 length: 15 amino acids.

This clonotype was detected only a few times. J is TRBJ2-2 and V is TRBV19; possible D gene TRBD2, 5 bases. Trimming left V 9 bases short and J 3 bases short, with 17 bases between. The CDR3 runs to 15 residues. Per the germline V gene, CDR1 is LNHDA and CDR2 is SQIVND (reference sequence). CDR3 region: CASRSEVGDTGELFF. The CDR3 DNA reads as TGTGCCAGCCGGTCGGAGGTCGGCGACACCGGGGAGCTGTTTTTT. Based on the CDR3 plus reference TRBV19 and TRBJ2-2, the full variable domain is DGGITQSPKYLFRKEGQNVTLSCEQNLNHDAMYWYRQDPGQGLRLIYYSQIVNDFQKGDIAEGYSVSREKKESFPLTVTSAQKNPTAFYLCASRSEVGDTGELFFGEGSRLTVL.

This sequence joins TRBV7-8 and TRBJ2-3; 8 bases line up with TRBD2. Germline CDR1 SGHVS, CDR2 FQNEAQ. Unmatched junction bases numbered 11, after V lost 1 base and J lost 2 bases. The CDR3 loop spans 18 amino acids. This CDR3 reads CASSLGREGGKLTDTQYF. Written as DNA, the CDR3 is TGTGCCAGCAGCTTAGGACGGGAGGGAGGGAAGCTCACAGATACGCAGTATTTT.

This clonotype was seen ten or more times. V gene TRBV20-1 combines with J gene TRBJ2-7; D remains unclear. Trimming left V 6 bases short and J 0 bases short, with 18 bases between. Germline CDR1 reads DFQATT; CDR2 reads SNEGSKA (reference sequence). This CDR3 contains 15 residues. This CDR3 reads CSATPGFGHSYEQYF. The CDR3 DNA reads TGCAGTGCCACTCCCGGGTTTGGTCACTCCTACGAGCAGTACTTC.

In this sample, this clonotype turned up many times. The V call is TRBV9, the J call TRBJ2-5, with D tentatively TRBD2 (6 bases). CDR3 length equals 12 residues. Germline V lookup: CDR1 SGDLS, CDR2 YYNGEE. The V and J ends lost 7 bases and 1 base respectively, with 8 bases between them. The CDR3 loop is CASGRGQETQYF. The CDR3 DNA reads as TGTGCCAGCGGGCGGGGCCAAGAGACCCAGTACTTC. Filled out from reference TRBV9 and TRBJ2-5, the complete variable domain reads DSGVTQTPKHLITATGQRVTLRCSPRSGDLSVYWYQQSLDQGLQFLIQYYNGEERAKGNILERFSAQQFPDLHSELNLSSLELGDSALYFCASGRGQETQYFGPGTRLLVL.

This clonotype was detected many times. The V call is TRBV20-1, the J call TRBJ2-3, with no clear D. In germline, CDR1 is DFQATT, CDR2 SNEGSKA (reference sequence). V lost 6 bases and J 0 bases, leaving 10 bases between the germline ends. This CDR3 contains 13 residues. The CDR3 spells CSAPRVSTDTQYF. In DNA, the CDR3 is TGCAGTGCGCCTCGAGTTAGCACAGATACGCAGTATTTT.

This clonotype occurred a few times. Given a much more abundant clone one base away, this may be a read error. CDR3: CASSSERGIQYF. The CDR3 coding sequence is TGTGCCAGCAGTTCGGAGCGGGGCATTCAGTACTTC. The rearrangement links TRBV2 to TRBJ2-4; 7 bases fit TRBD2. Germline CDR1 SNHLY, CDR2 FYNNEI. The CDR3 sequence is 12 residues long. V was clipped by 5 bases and J by 9 bases; unmatched bases: 4.

This clonotype was counted many times. The chain uses TRBV12-3 or TRBV12-4 and TRBJ2-7, with TRBD1 matching over 8 bases. The junction had 9 bases not matched to a gene; V was cut back by 6 bases and J by 5 bases. The CDR3 runs 14 residues. CDR3 nucleotides: TGTGCCAGCAGCCTCCCCCAGGGGGCGAACGAGCAGTACTTC. The encoded protein is CASSLPQGANEQYF.

This clonotype was observed at least ten times. V is TRBV12-3 or TRBV12-4 and J is TRBJ2-3, with D uncertain. The germline V and J ends were trimmed by 5 bases and 0 bases, with 15 bases remaining between them. The CDR3 has 16 amino acids. This CDR3 reads CASSPSGQPSTDTQYF. The DNA of the CDR3 is TGTGCCAGCAGTCCCTCCGGGCAGCCTAGCACAGATACGCAGTATTTT.

V gene TRBV18 combines with J gene TRBJ1-5; 7 nucleotides agree with TRBD1. CDR1 and CDR2 from the germline V gene are KGHSH and LQKENI. J was trimmed by 5 bases and V by 6 bases; bases with no gene match: 10. The CDR3 has 15 amino acids. The CDR3 bases are TGTGCCAGCTCGCTGACAGGGAACTATCATCAGCCCCAGCATTTT. Amino acids: CASSLTGNYHQPQHF. The full variable domain, completed using reference TRBV18 and TRBJ1-5, is NAGVMQNPRHLVRRRGQEARLRCSPMKGHSHVYWYRQLPEEGLKFMVYLQKENIIDESGMPKERFSAEFPKEGPSILRIQQVVRGDSAAYFCASSLTGNYHQPQHFGDGTRLSIL.

This clonotype came up a few times. A much larger clone differs by one base, so this may be a read error. This chain connects TRBV30 to TRBJ2-5; D unresolved. Looked up from germline, CDR1 is GTSNPN and CDR2 is SVGIG (reference sequence). The CDR3 covers 13 residues. Here the CDR3 reads CAWNIKNQETRYF. The CDR3 nucleotides are TGTGCCTGGAATATCAAGAACCAAGAGACCCGGTACTTC.

The gene calls are TRBV27 and TRBJ2-1; the match to TRBD1 covers 9 bases. CDR1 is MNHEY and CDR2 is SMNVEV in the germline V gene (reference sequence). Trimming removed 0 bases from V and 8 bases from J; junction bases left unmatched: 11. The CDR3 extends over 17 amino acids. The CDR3 sequence: CASSLSSGTGFYDEQFF. Written as DNA, the CDR3 is TGTGCCAGCAGTTTATCTTCCGGGACAGGGTTTTATGATGAGCAGTTCTTC.

Remarks on this clonotype: The junction shows a germline mismatch at one end, possibly a read error. The V gene is TRBV6-1, the J gene TRBJ2-2, with D possibly being TRBD1 or TRBD2 (6 bases each). CDR3 length: 15 residues. Looked up from germline, CDR1 is MNHNS and CDR2 is SASEGT. The CDR3 sequence: CASGQGRRNTGELLF. The CDR3 DNA follows: TGTGCCAGCGGTCAGGGGAGGAGGAACACCGGGGAGCTGCTTTTT.

This clonotype was detected ten times or more. The chain uses TRBV7-2 and TRBJ2-7; 12 nucleotides line up with TRBD2. The CDR3 sequence is 17 residues long. The V segment lost 2 bases and the J segment 1 base; nucleotides outside the gene matches: 6. Germline V gives CDR1 SGHTA, CDR2 FQGNSA. The CDR3 nucleotides read TGTGCCAGCAGCTTATACGGACTAGCGGGACGATCCTACGAGCAGTACTTC. It specifies CASSLYGLAGRSYEQYF.

This chain joins TRBV7-3 and TRBJ2-1; TRBD1 might be the D (6 bases). V was pared by 2 bases and J by 4 bases, with 12 bases between. Germline CDR1 reads SGHTA; CDR2 reads FQGTGA. The CDR3 loop spans 15 amino acids. The chain's CDR3 is CASSLGGQTYNEQFF. CDR3 bases: TGTGCCAGCAGCTTAGGGGGACAAACTTACAATGAGCAGTTCTTC.

This chain connects TRBV2 to TRBJ2-1; the D gene is possibly TRBD2 (6 bases). CDR3 length: 16 amino acids. Looked up from germline, CDR1 is SNHLY and CDR2 is FYNNEI. V lost 4 bases and J 2 bases, leaving 15 bases between the germline ends. This CDR3 reads CASSAWGGAPYNEQFF. The CDR3 DNA follows: TGTGCCAGCAGTGCCTGGGGCGGGGCCCCCTACAATGAGCAGTTCTTC.

The chain links TRBV30 to TRBJ2-5; TRBD1 agrees at 8 bases. The CDR3 has 15 residues. V was clipped by 2 bases and J by 5 bases; unmatched bases: 10. CDR1 and CDR2 (germline): GTSNPN, SVGIG (reference sequence). In DNA form, the CDR3 reads TGTGCCTGGAGTACAGGGGGAGCGCTCGGGGAGACCCAGTACTTC. Encoded protein: CAWSTGGALGETQYF.

This clonotype occurred many times. This sequence joins TRBV4-1 and TRBJ1-1; possibly TRBD1 for D (6 bases). The CDR3 consists of 14 residues. Between the trimmed V and J ends, which lost 2 bases and 1 base, there was a span of 8 bases. CDR1 and CDR2 from the germline V gene are MGHRA and YSYEKL. The CDR3 nucleotides are TGCGCCAGCAGCCAATGGACAGCGAACACTGAAGCTTTCTTT. Its translation is CASSQWTANTEAFF.

This clonotype turned up a few times. The chain recombines TRBV4-1 with TRBJ2-1; 11 positions agree with TRBD2. The CDR3 has 17 residues. CDR1 and CDR2 from the germline V gene are MGHRA and YSYEKL. V lost 1 base to trimming and J lost 9 bases; unmatched junction nucleotides: 11. The CDR3 loop reads CASSQVLVIAGGGEQFF. The CDR3 bases are TGCGCCAGCAGCCAAGTTCTGGTTATAGCGGGAGGGGGTGAGCAGTTCTTC.

This clonotype occurred a few times. This may stem from a read error, because a much larger clone lies one nucleotide away. V is TRBV12-3 or TRBV12-4 and J is TRBJ2-1; D unclear. The CDR3 is made up of 12 amino acids. Written as DNA, the CDR3 is TGTGCCGGCAGTTTTGAAGTCGATGAGCAGTTCTTC. Translated, it gives CAGSFEVDEQFF.

This clonotype was picked up a small number of times. The V call is TRBV10-3, the J call TRBJ2-5; 7 nucleotides line up with TRBD2. CDR1 is ENHRY, CDR2 SYGVKD, per germline. V trimming: 6 bases; J trimming: 4 bases; junction bases outside the gene matches: 5. The CDR3 is 13 amino acids. Here the CDR3 reads CAIRAGEGETQYF. The CDR3, as DNA: TGTGCCATCAGGGCGGGAGAAGGAGAGACCCAGTACTTC.